One TCR beta chain is described in this entry. The antigen remains undetermined. CDR1 LNHDA and CDR2 SQIVND come from the germline V gene (reference sequence). The ends were cut back, 7 bases at V and 8 bases at J, with 11 bases in the middle. CDR3 size: 11 residues. Sequenced by immunoSEQ multiplex PCR; TCRdb stores in-frame clones only, minus some. The sample includes about 120,000 clones, about 88% seen only once; the top ten take about 3%. These data are taken from a study of T cell responses to AZD1222 COVID-19 vaccine. Study findings and constraints: The number of AZD1222 recipients seropositive at baseline was only five or six.

The genes are TRBV19 and TRBJ1-2, with D perhaps matching TRBD1 (6 bases). The receptor's source is an adult who received the AZD1222 COVID-19 vaccine. This specimen consisted of peripheral blood, obtained 28 days after the second AZD1222 dose. The CDR3 DNA reads as TGTGCCAGTATGGACAGAGGAGGCTACACCTTC. This gives the protein CASMDRGGYTF. Variable domain in full (rest from reference TRBV19 and TRBJ1-2): DGGITQSPKYLFRKEGQNVTLSCEQNLNHDAMYWYRQDPGQGLRLIYYSQIVNDFQKGDIAEGYSVSREKKESFPLTVTSAQKNPTAFYLCASMDRGGYTFGSGTRLTVV.